This T cell receptor (beta chain) was recorded in a study of T-cell reconstitution after alpha-beta-depleted transplantation in children. Study-wide results and limits: Reportedly, roughly two months post-transplant, alpha-beta T cells arose from several hundred expanded graft clones. The main origin of T-cell counts and diversity one year after transplant was newly produced T cells. From surviving recipient T cells and thymic progenitors came the high day-60 TCRbeta diversity observed in some patients.

This clonotype appeared a few times. Its antigen is still unknown. The TCRbeta library incorporated unique molecular identifiers. TCRdb re-called the PCR reads through MiXCR, storing one row per CDR3 protein. This sample has around 960,000 distinct CDR3 sequences, with under 30% found just once. The sequencing used PBMCs, mostly from graft donor cells, collected 360 days after TCRalphabeta/CD19-depleted stem cell transplant. The TCR sequence derives from a boy under three years old who had a stem cell transplant for SCID, so the T cells may come from the graft donor.

In DNA form, the CDR3 reads TGTGCCAGCACCTGGGGGGTCCAAGAGACCCAGTACTTC. Encoded protein: CASTWGVQETQYF. This chain uses TRBV7-9 with TRBJ2-5; possible D gene TRBD2, 6 bases. With 7 bases removed from V and 1 base from J, the gap between germline ends came to 10 bases. Germline values: CDR1 SEHNR, CDR2 FQNEAQ (reference sequence). This CDR3 has 13 residues.